Shown below are 32 T cell receptor beta chains from a single sample sequenced in a study of T cell changes during pregnancy in multiple sclerosis. Some clones are missing from TCRdb's copy, which holds only in-frame ones; the method was immunoSEQ multiplex PCR. The sample yields more than 65,000 clones, about nine tenths seen once. The material sequenced was peripheral blood, taken in the first trimester of pregnancy. Every receptor here comes from a female donor with multiple sclerosis, enrolled in a pregnancy study.

J is TRBJ2-7 and V is TRBV11-2; TRBD2 aligns across 15 bases. The CDR3 has 16 residues. V was clipped by 4 bases and J by 2 bases; unmatched bases: 3. Germline V gives CDR1 SGHAT, CDR2 FQNNGV. Written as DNA, the CDR3 is TGTGCCAGCAGCTATGGACTAGCGGGGGGGACCTACGAGCAGTACTTC. This sequence encodes CASSYGLAGGTYEQYF.

This chain uses TRBV9 with TRBJ1-3; 7 bases fit TRBD1. The V segment lost 2 bases and the J segment 1 base; nucleotides outside the gene matches: 3. The CDR3 sequence is 15 residues long. Germline V gene sequence: CDR1 SGDLS, CDR2 YYNGEE. In DNA form, the CDR3 reads TGTGCCAGCAGCGTCACACAGGGGTCTGGAAACACCATATATTTT. This sequence encodes CASSVTQGSGNTIYF.

This clone was detected only once. V gene TRBV6-5 combines with J gene TRBJ1-3, with D unresolved. The V gene's germline CDR1 is MNHEY and CDR2 SVGAGI. V lost 5 bases and J lost 0, with 8 bases in between. This CDR3 has 14 amino acids. CDR3 region: CASSPQASGNTIYF. CDR3 coding DNA: TGTGCCAGCAGTCCCCAAGCCTCTGGAAACACCATATATTTT.

This chain links TRBV5-4 with TRBJ2-6; D is possibly TRBD1 (6 bases). The CDR3 contains 17 residues. CDR1 SGHNT and CDR2 YYREEE come from the germline V gene (reference sequence). V lost 4 bases, J lost 0 bases, and 14 bases lay in between. For the CDR3, the DNA is TGTGCCAGCAGCCCGGGACAAATGAGCTCTGGGGCCAACGTCCTGACTTTC. This encodes CASSPGQMSSGANVLTF.

The CDR3 sequence: CASSLDAQSYQPQHF. The CDR3 bases are TGTGCCAGCAGCTTAGATGCACAGAGCTATCAGCCCCAGCATTTT. The rearrangement joins TRBV11-2 to TRBJ1-5; no clear D. CDR1 and CDR2 (germline): SGHAT, FQNNGV. This CDR3 has 15 amino acids. The V end was cut by 0 bases, the J end by 5 bases, with 11 bases between.

V usage is TRBV5-1 and J usage is TRBJ2-7, with D perhaps matching TRBD1 (5 bases). The CDR3 extends over 14 amino acids. CDR1 SGHRS and CDR2 YFSETQ come from the germline V gene. V was trimmed by 2 bases and J by 4 bases, leaving 13 bases between them. CDR3 sequence (DNA): TGCGCCAGCAGCTTTGGCCTGGGGCCTTACGAGCAGTACTTC. This gives the protein CASSFGLGPYEQYF.

The chain is built from TRBV30 and TRBJ2-2; D may be TRBD2 (5 bases). The germline gives CDR1 GTSNPN, CDR2 SVGIG (reference sequence). The CDR3 contains 15 residues. V lost 3 bases to trimming and J lost 1 base, with 12 bases between them. Here the CDR3 reads CAWRMQRRNTGELFF. In DNA form, the CDR3 reads TGTGCCTGGAGAATGCAGCGGAGGAACACCGGGGAGCTGTTTTTT. Full variable domain (missing parts from reference TRBV30 and TRBJ2-2): SQTIHQWPATLVQPVGSPLSLECTVEGTSNPNLYWYRQAAGRGLQLLFYSVGIGQISSEVPQNLSASRPQDRQFILSSKKLLLSDSGFYLCAWRMQRRNTGELFFGEGSRLTVL.

V gene TRBV28 combines with J gene TRBJ1-5; possible D gene TRBD1, 5 bases. The germline V gene has CDR1 MDHEN and CDR2 SYDVKM. The CDR3 has 14 residues. V was trimmed by 10 bases and J by 1 base, leaving 14 bases between them. CDR3 loop: CATVRGSSNQPQHF. The CDR3 DNA sequence: TGTGCCACCGTGCGGGGCTCCAGCAATCAGCCCCAGCATTTT.

J is TRBJ2-5 and V is TRBV30; weak D call: TRBD2 (6 bases). This CDR3 spans 13 amino acids. Per germline, CDR1 GTSNPN and CDR2 SVGIG (reference sequence). The V end was cut by 2 bases, the J end by 7 bases, with 14 bases between. The CDR3 loop is CAWSPTSLSTQYF. The CDR3 coding sequence is TGTGCCTGGAGTCCAACTAGCCTTTCGACCCAGTACTTC.

In this sample, this clone turned up a few times. The V gene is TRBV19, the J gene TRBJ1-1, with 9 bases identical to TRBD1. With 5 bases clipped from V and 6 bases from J, the junction kept 10 bases outside the gene matches. Germline assignment: CDR1 LNHDA and CDR2 SQIVND (reference sequence). The CDR3 is 15 amino acids. In DNA, the CDR3 is TGTGCCAGTAGTGCTGACAGGGGGAGATGGCCTGAAGCTTTCTTT. Protein product: CASSADRGRWPEAFF.

This clone has just one count. The chain recombines TRBV27 with TRBJ2-5; 14 nucleotides match TRBD2. The germline CDR1 and CDR2 sequences are MNHEY and SMNVEV (reference sequence). Unmatched junction bases numbered 4, after V lost 6 bases and J lost 1 base. This CDR3 comprises 16 residues. Here the CDR3 DNA reads TGTGCCAGCAGCCGCGGACTAGCGGGAGGCCAAGAGACCCAGTACTTC. It translates to CASSRGLAGGQETQYF.

The gene calls are TRBV6-6 and TRBJ2-5; no clear D. The length of the CDR3 is 13 residues. Trimming pared 3 bases from V and 1 base from J, leaving 6 bases between. Germline CDR1 MNHNY, CDR2 SVGAGI (reference sequence). In DNA form, the CDR3 reads TGTGCCAGCAGTTATACGGTCCAAGAGACCCAGTACTTC. This gives the protein CASSYTVQETQYF.

For this clone: At one of its ends the junction is not consistent with the germline gene, which may arise from a read error. In the same sample, other DNA sequences code for this CDR3. This chain joins TRBV7-8 and TRBJ1-1, with no clear D. CDR3 length: 15 residues. Per germline, CDR1 SGHVS and CDR2 FQNEAQ. The CDR3 loop reads CASSFLGQVNTEAFF. The CDR3 nucleotides read TGTGCCAGCAGCTTCCTCGGCCAGGTGAACACTGAGGCTTTCTTT.

The J gene is TRBJ2-1, the V gene TRBV5-1; 7 bases agree with TRBD2. There are 15 residues in the CDR3. Germline V gives CDR1 SGHRS, CDR2 YFSETQ. J gave up 0 bases and V 4 bases, and 4 bases lay outside the gene matches. Here the CDR3 reads CASSTLADSYNEQFF. In DNA, the CDR3 is TGCGCCAGCAGCACCCTAGCGGACTCCTACAATGAGCAGTTCTTC.

In nucleotides, the CDR3 is TGTGCCAGCAGCTTAGCACAAACAGGGGGAGGTATCTCTGAAGCTTTCTTT. This translates into CASSLAQTGGGISEAFF. V and J are TRBV7-8 and TRBJ1-1; 8 bases map to TRBD1. This CDR3 has 17 residues. Germline loops: CDR1 SGHVS, CDR2 FQNEAQ. Trimming cost V 0 bases and J 6 bases; bases outside gene matches: 12.

The genes are TRBV14 and TRBJ2-2; D uncertain. With 3 bases removed from V and 5 bases from J, the gap between germline ends came to 10 bases. CDR1 is SGHDN, CDR2 FVKESK, per germline. The CDR3 totals 14 residues. The CDR3 loop is CASSHDIGTGELFF. CDR3 DNA: TGTGCCAGCAGCCATGATATCGGGACCGGGGAGCTGTTTTTT. The full variable domain, rest sourced from reference TRBV14 and TRBJ2-2, is EAGVTQFPSHSVIEKGQTVTLRCDPISGHDNLYWYRRVMGKEIKFLLHFVKESKQDESGMPNNRFLAERTGGTYSTLKVQPAELEDSGVYFCASSHDIGTGELFFGEGSRLTVL.

The gene calls are TRBV6-6 and TRBJ1-1, with unresolved D. CDR3 length: 14 amino acids. Germline CDR1 reads MNHNY; CDR2 reads SVGAGI (reference sequence). Trimming cost V 2 bases and J 0 bases, with 7 bases left between them. The CDR3 DNA reads TGTGCCAGCAGTTACGACGAGGTGAACACTGAAGCTTTCTTT. As protein: CASSYDEVNTEAFF.

The chain recombines TRBV9 with TRBJ1-2; the D gene is possibly TRBD1 (5 bases). Trimming removed 0 bases from V and 2 bases from J, with 14 bases in between. The germline CDR1 and CDR2 sequences are SGDLS and YYNGEE. The CDR3 extends over 16 amino acids. CDR3 loop: CASSVGALGQNYGYTF. DNA of the CDR3: TGTGCCAGCAGCGTAGGGGCTCTGGGGCAGAACTATGGCTACACCTTC. The full variable domain, in which reference TRBV9 and TRBJ1-2 provide the parts outside the CDR3, is DSGVTQTPKHLITATGQRVTLRCSPRSGDLSVYWYQQSLDQGLQFLIQYYNGEERAKGNILERFSAQQFPDLHSELNLSSLELGDSALYFCASSVGALGQNYGYTFGSGTRLTVV.

This chain connects TRBV5-1 to TRBJ1-5; weak D call: TRBD1 (5 bases). The CDR3 has 14 amino acids. Germline loops: CDR1 SGHRS, CDR2 YFSETQ. V shed 4 bases and J shed 7 bases, with 15 bases lying between them. CDR3 in DNA: TGCGCCAGCAGCCCGGGGGGGAGGCAGCAGCCCCAGCATTTT. Encoded protein: CASSPGGRQQPQHF.

The gene calls are TRBV30 and TRBJ2-3; maybe TRBD1 (6 bases). CDR3 length equals 14 residues. Trimming stripped 8 bases from V and 4 bases from J, with 19 bases between. The germline gives CDR1 GTSNPN, CDR2 SVGIG (reference sequence). The CDR3 region has the DNA TGTGCCAGGTCAGGGGTCGGGGTGGCAGATACGCAGTATTTT. Encoded protein: CARSGVGVADTQYF.

V is TRBV5-1 and J is TRBJ1-5, with TRBD1 as a possible D gene (6 bases). Looked up from germline, CDR1 is SGHRS and CDR2 is YFSETQ. With 0 bases removed from V and 2 bases from J, the gap between germline ends came to 12 bases. The CDR3 has 16 residues. CDR3 sequence reads: CASSLDGRGGNQPQHF. The CDR3 DNA sequence: TGCGCCAGCAGCTTGGATGGCAGGGGAGGCAATCAGCCCCAGCATTTT. The full variable domain, rest sourced from reference TRBV5-1 and TRBJ1-5, is KAGVTQTPRYLIKTRGQQVTLSCSPISGHRSVSWYQQTPGQGLQFLFEYFSETQRNKGNFPGRFSGRQFSNSRSEMNVSTLELGDSALYLCASSLDGRGGNQPQHFGDGTRLSIL.

The table lists this clone with a count of one. This rearrangement joins TRBV7-2 to TRBJ1-5; D is ambiguous. There are 13 residues in the CDR3. The germline V gene has CDR1 SGHTA and CDR2 FQGNSA. The germline V and J ends were trimmed by 1 base and 6 bases, with 7 bases remaining between them. This chain's CDR3 is CASSLEGSQPQHF. The DNA of the CDR3 is TGTGCCAGCAGCTTAGAAGGGAGTCAGCCCCAGCATTTT.

The chain joins TRBV19 to TRBJ1-5; D is possibly TRBD1 (5 bases). CDR1 is LNHDA, CDR2 SQIVND, per germline (reference sequence). CDR3 length equals 15 residues. Trimming stripped 1 base from V and 3 bases from J, with 10 bases between. CDR3 residues: CASSIGRGPNQPQHF. The CDR3 coding sequence is TGTGCCAGTAGTATAGGAAGGGGCCCCAATCAGCCCCAGCATTTT. Combining the CDR3 with reference TRBV19 and TRBJ1-5 gives the whole variable domain DGGITQSPKYLFRKEGQNVTLSCEQNLNHDAMYWYRQDPGQGLRLIYYSQIVNDFQKGDIAEGYSVSREKKESFPLTVTSAQKNPTAFYLCASSIGRGPNQPQHFGDGTRLSIL.

The rearrangement joins TRBV28 to TRBJ1-5, with 8 bases matching TRBD1. Germline CDR1 is MDHEN and CDR2 is SYDVKM. J lost 6 bases, V lost 4 bases, and 11 bases had no gene match. This CDR3 is built from 16 residues. This chain's CDR3 is CASSSHLQGAGQPQHF. The DNA of the CDR3 is TGTGCCAGCAGTTCGCACCTCCAGGGGGCTGGTCAGCCCCAGCATTTT. The whole variable domain, filled in from reference TRBV28 and TRBJ1-5, reads DVKVTQSSRYLVKRTGEKVFLECVQDMDHENMFWYRQDPGLGLRLIYFSYDVKMKEKGDIPEGYSVSREKKERFSLILESASTNQTSMYLCASSSHLQGAGQPQHFGDGTRLSIL.

The rearrangement links TRBV5-1 to TRBJ2-5; D perhaps matches TRBD1 (5 bases). Trimming stripped 2 bases from V and 4 bases from J, with 15 bases between. Per the germline V gene, CDR1 is SGHRS and CDR2 is YFSETQ. This CDR3 is 15 amino acids long. CDR3 coding DNA: TGCGCCAGCAGCTTCCAGGGCCGGCAAGGAGAGACCCAGTACTTC. Its protein is CASSFQGRQGETQYF.

This sequence joins TRBV30 and TRBJ1-4, with D possibly being TRBD1 (6 bases). Trimming left V 5 bases short and J 2 bases short, with 12 bases between. Germline V CDR1 and CDR2: GTSNPN, SVGIG (reference sequence). The CDR3 covers 14 residues. DNA of the CDR3: TGTGCCTGGGACCAGGGGATCACTAATGAAAAACTGTTTTTT. Its protein is CAWDQGITNEKLFF.

This clone was detected once. This chain connects TRBV18 to TRBJ2-3; maybe TRBD1 (7 bases). The CDR3 totals 15 residues. CDR1 and CDR2 from the germline V gene are KGHSH and LQKENI. The V end was cut by 4 bases, the J end by 3 bases, with 14 bases between. The chain's CDR3 is CASSLSGGRTDTQYF. CDR3 sequence (DNA): TGTGCCAGCTCACTCTCAGGGGGGCGGACAGATACGCAGTATTTT.

V is TRBV5-1 and J is TRBJ2-1, with D perhaps matching TRBD2 (7 bases). V was shortened by 0 bases and J by 6 bases, with 16 bases between the two germline ends. CDR3 length: 16 amino acids. In germline, CDR1 is SGHRS, CDR2 YFSETQ. CDR3: CASSLGPGGARNEQFF. The CDR3, as DNA: TGCGCCAGCAGCTTGGGACCGGGGGGCGCACGCAATGAGCAGTTCTTC.

The chain couples TRBV6-6 to TRBJ2-7; possibly TRBD2 for D (5 bases). CDR1 and CDR2 (germline): MNHNY, SVGAGI (reference sequence). The CDR3 has 11 amino acids. V lost 3 bases, J lost 5 bases, and 5 bases lay in between. In DNA form, the CDR3 reads TGTGCCAGCAGTTATAGCGACGAGCAGTACTTC. Translated, it gives CASSYSDEQYF.

This sequence joins TRBV5-1 and TRBJ2-7; 8 bases line up with TRBD2. The CDR3 totals 15 residues. After removal of 0 bases from V and 5 bases from J, the junction contained 7 bases not matched to a gene. Germline V gives CDR1 SGHRS, CDR2 YFSETQ. The CDR3 is CASSLETGGRDEQYF. CDR3 nucleotide sequence: TGCGCCAGCAGCTTGGAGACGGGGGGGCGGGACGAGCAGTACTTC.

This clone showed up just once. This chain connects TRBV7-6 to TRBJ1-2; possible D gene TRBD1, 5 bases. The ends were cut back, 2 bases at V and 4 bases at J, with 14 bases in the middle. Germline V lookup: CDR1 SGHVS, CDR2 FNYEAQ. This CDR3 region has 15 residues. The CDR3 bases are TGTGCCAGCAGCTTATCCGACAGCCAGGGCTATGGCTACACCTTC. Translated, it gives CASSLSDSQGYGYTF.

The chain carries TRBV28 and TRBJ1-5, with D tentatively TRBD1 (6 bases). Germline loops: CDR1 MDHEN, CDR2 SYDVKM. The CDR3 is made up of 16 amino acids. V was pared by 6 bases and J by 2 bases, with 17 bases between. The CDR3 sequence: CASSPAGGTGNQPQHF. Here the CDR3 DNA reads TGTGCCAGCAGCCCGGCGGGGGGCACTGGCAATCAGCCCCAGCATTTT.